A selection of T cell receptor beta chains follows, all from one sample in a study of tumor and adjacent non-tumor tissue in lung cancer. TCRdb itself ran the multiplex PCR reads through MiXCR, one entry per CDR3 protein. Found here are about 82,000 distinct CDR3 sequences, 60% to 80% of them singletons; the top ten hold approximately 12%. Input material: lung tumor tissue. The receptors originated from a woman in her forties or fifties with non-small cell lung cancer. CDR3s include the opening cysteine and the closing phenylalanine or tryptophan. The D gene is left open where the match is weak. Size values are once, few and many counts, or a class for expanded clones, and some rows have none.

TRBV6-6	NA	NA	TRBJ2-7	CASSPQWDRNEQYF	TGTGCCAGCAGCCCTCAGTGGGATCGGAACGAGCAGTACTTC
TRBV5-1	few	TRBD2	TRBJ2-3	CASSRSGLRGLAGVDTQYF	TGCGCCAGCAGCCGCTCGGGACTAAGGGGACTAGCTGGTGTAGATACGCAGTATTTT
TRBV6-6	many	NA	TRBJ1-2	CASADSAANYGYTF	TGTGCCAGCGCAGACTCAGCGGCTAACTATGGCTACACCTTC
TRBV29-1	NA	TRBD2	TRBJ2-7	CSAEGASGAPGAEQYF	TGCAGTGCTGAAGGGGCTAGCGGGGCCCCGGGGGCCGAGCAGTACTTC
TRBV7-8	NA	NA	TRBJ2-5	CASSVRVPETQNF	TGTGCCAGCAGCGTCAGGGTTCCCGAGACCCAGAACTTC
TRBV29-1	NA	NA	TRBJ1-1	CSVTWSDGTEAFF	TGCAGCGTCACATGGAGCGACGGAACTGAAGCTTTCTTT
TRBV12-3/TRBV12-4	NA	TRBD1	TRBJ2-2	CASRWTGGHRELFF	TGTGCCAGCAGGTGGACAGGGGGGCACCGGGAACTGTTTTTT
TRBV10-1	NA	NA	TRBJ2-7	CASGAAGSYEQYF	TGCGCCAGCGGTGCCGCAGGATCCTACGAGCAGTACTTT
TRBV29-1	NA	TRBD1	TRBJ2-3	CNVEIRDRGWDAQYF	TGCAACGTAGAAATCCGGGACAGGGGGTGGGATGCGCAGTATTTT
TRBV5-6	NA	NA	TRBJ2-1	CTSSLASNEEFF	TGTACCAGCAGCTTGGCTAGCAATGAGGAGTTCTTC
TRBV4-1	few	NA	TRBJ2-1	CAGSPGLARVRSSYNEQFF	TGCGCCGGCAGCCCGGGACTTGCTCGTGTTCGAAGCTCCTACAATGAGCAGTTCTTC
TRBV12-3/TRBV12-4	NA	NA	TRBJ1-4	CASNSATESGEKLFF	TGTGCCAGCAATTCCGCGACAGAGAGTGGCGAAAAACTGTTTTTT
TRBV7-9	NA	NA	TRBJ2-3	CTSSRPGRPTTDTQYF	TGTACTAGCAGCCGTCCGGGCAGACCCACCACAGATACGCAGTATTTT
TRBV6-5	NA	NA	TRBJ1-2	CASNIQGNYGYTF	TGTGCCAGCAATATTCAGGGGAACTATGGCTACACATTC
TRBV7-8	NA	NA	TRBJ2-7	CASSSSTGQADSYEQYF	TGTGCCAGCAGCTCCTCAACGGGACAAGCCGACTCCTACGAGCAGTACTTC
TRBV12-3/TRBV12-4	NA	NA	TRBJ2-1	CASSSYRIVMDSSYNERFF	TGTGCCAGCAGTTCCTATAGGATCGTGATGGATAGTTCCTACAATGAGCGGTTCTTC
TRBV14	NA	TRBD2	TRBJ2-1	CTNSRHAGGTGNEQFF	TGTACCAACAGCAGGCATGCGGGAGGGACTGGGAATGAGCAGTTCTTC
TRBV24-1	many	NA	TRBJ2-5	CATGGAPQETQYF	TGTGCCACCGGTGGGGCACCTCAAGAGACCCAGTACTTC
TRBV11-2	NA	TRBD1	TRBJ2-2	CASSLVQGPLGTGKLFF	TGTGCCAGCAGCTTAGTACAGGGGCCCTTAGGCACCGGGAAGCTGTTTTTT
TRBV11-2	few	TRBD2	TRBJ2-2	CASSLARETGELFF	TGTGCCAGCAGCTTAGCGCGGGAGACCGGGGAGCTGTTTTTT
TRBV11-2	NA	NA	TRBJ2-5	CASSLNGVRETQYF	TGTGCCAGCAGCTTAAACGGAGTTCGAGAGACACAGTATTTC
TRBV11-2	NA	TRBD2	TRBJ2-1	CASSPCGLAGVGEQLF	TGTGCCAGCAGCCCATGTGGGCTAGCGGGAGTAGGTGAGCAGCTCTTC
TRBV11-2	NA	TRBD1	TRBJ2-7	CAGSQGQVEFSYEQHF	TGTGCCGGCAGCCAGGGACAGGTAGAGTTCTCCTACGAGCAGCACTTC
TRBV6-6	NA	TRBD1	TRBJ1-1	CASNCRGRVNTEAFF	TGTGCCAGCAACTGCAGGGGGAGAGTGAACACTGAAGCTTTCTTT
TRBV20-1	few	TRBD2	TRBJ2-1	CSVRGERERAVF	TGCAGTGTTAGGGGGGAGCGGGAGAGAGCGGTTTTC
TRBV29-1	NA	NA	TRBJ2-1	CSVEDITRDEQFF	TGCAGCGTTGAAGATATTACGAGGGATGAGCAGTTCTTC
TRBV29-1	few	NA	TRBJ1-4	CSVQLLEDKGWEKLFF	TGCAGCGTTCAGCTCCTCGAGGACAAGGGATGGGAAAAACTGTTTTTT
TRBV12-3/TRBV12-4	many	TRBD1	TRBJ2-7	CASTKTGSSYEQYF	TGTGCCAGCACCAAGACAGGGAGCTCCTACGAGCAGTACTTC
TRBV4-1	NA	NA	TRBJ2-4	CTSSQEGAIAKNIEYF	TGCACCAGCAGCCAAGAAGGGGCTATAGCCAAAAACATTGAGTACTTC
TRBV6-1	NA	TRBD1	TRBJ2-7	CSSPQTQGDEQYF	TGTTCCAGTCCCCAAACTCAGGGGGACGAGCAGTACTTC
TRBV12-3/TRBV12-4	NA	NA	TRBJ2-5	CASSLFGLQESQYF	TGTGCCAGCAGTTTATTCGGTTTGCAAGAGTCCCAGTATTTC
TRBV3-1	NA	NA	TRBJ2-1	CASSQVADNEQFF	TGTGCCAGCAGCCAAGTGGCTGACAATGAGCAATTCTTC
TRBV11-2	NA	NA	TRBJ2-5	CTSSIAETQYF	TGTACCAGCAGCATCGCCGAGACCCAGTACTTC
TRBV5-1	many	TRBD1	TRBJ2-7	CASSADAGTGGYEQYF	TGCGCCAGCAGCGCAGATGCCGGGACAGGGGGCTACGAGCAGTACTTC
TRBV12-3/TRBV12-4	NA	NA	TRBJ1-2	CTSSNLGSRPYTF	TGTACTAGCAGCAATTTAGGTTCCCGACCATACACCTTC
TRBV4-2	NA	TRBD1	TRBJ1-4	CAIGQRQGEKLFF	TGTGCCATCGGCCAGCGACAGGGTGAAAAACTGTTTTTT
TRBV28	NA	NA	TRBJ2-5	CASSTMPETQYF	TGTGCCAGCAGCACAATGCCCGAGACCCAGTACTTC
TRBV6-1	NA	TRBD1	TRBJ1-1	CANNGQGAGNTEDFF	TGTGCCAACAATGGACAGGGGGCCGGGAACACTGAAGATTTCTTT
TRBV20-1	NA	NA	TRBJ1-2	CSAKSWTEGNYGYIF	TGCAGTGCTAAATCCTGGACAGAAGGGAACTACGGCTACATCTTC
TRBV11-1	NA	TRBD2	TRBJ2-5	CASSFDVGGAQYF	TGTGCTAGCAGCTTTGATGTGGGAGGGGCCCAGTACTTC
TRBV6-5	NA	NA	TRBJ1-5	CASSYSKAGGQPQHF	TGTGCCAGCAGTTACTCTAAGGCGGGGGGGCAGCCCCAGCATTTT
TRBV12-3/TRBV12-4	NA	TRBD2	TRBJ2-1	CASSIFGLAAYNEQLF	TGTGCCAGCAGTATATTCGGACTAGCGGCCTACAATGAGCAGTTATTC
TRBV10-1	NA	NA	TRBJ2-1	CASRDEGDFYDEQFF	TGCGCCAGTAGAGACGAGGGGGACTTTTACGATGAGCAATTCTTC
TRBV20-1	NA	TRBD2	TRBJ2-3	CSTGTSGSVADTRYF	TGCAGTACCGGGACTAGCGGGAGTGTCGCAGATACGCGGTATTTT
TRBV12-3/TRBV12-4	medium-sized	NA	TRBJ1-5	CASRGGRQPQHF	TGTGCCAGCAGGGGGGGGCGTCAGCCCCAGCATTTT
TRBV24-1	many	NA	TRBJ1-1	CATSGRGEAFF	TGTGCCACCAGTGGGAGGGGTGAAGCTTTCTTT
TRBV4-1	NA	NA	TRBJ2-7	CASSQDRTRGSYEQYF	TGTGCCAGCAGCCAGGATAGGACTAGGGGGTCCTACGAGCAGTACTTC
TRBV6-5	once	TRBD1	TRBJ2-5	CASSIQGDRETQYF	TGTGCCAGCAGTATTCAGGGGGATCGTGAGACCCAATACTTC